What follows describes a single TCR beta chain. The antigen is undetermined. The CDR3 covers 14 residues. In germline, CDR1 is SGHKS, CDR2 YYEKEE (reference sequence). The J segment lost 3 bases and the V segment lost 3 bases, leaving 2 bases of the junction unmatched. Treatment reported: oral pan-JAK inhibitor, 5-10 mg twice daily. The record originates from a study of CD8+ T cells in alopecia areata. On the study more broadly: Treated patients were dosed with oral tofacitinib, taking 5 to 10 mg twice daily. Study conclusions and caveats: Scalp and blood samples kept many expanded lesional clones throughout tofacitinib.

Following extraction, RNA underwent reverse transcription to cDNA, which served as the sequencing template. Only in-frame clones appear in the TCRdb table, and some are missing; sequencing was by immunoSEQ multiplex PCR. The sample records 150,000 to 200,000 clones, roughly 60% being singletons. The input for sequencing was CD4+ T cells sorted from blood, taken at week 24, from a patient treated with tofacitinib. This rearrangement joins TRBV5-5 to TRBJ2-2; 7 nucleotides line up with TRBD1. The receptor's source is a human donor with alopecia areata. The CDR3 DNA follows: TGTGCCAGCAGCTCGGGACAGCACACCGGGGAGCTGTTTTTT. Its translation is CASSSGQHTGELFF. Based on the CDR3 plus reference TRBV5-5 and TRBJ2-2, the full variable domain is DAGVTQSPTHLIKTRGQQVTLRCSPISGHKSVSWYQQVLGQGPQFIFQYYEKEERGRGNFPDRFSARQFPNYSSELNVNALLLGDSALYLCASSSGQHTGELFFGEGSRLTVL.